This T cell receptor beta chain was profiled in a study of vaccination and CD4 T cells after COVID-19. Overall study context: Two of the convalescents were Hispanic, and the group consisted of six males and four females. Each participant underwent a two-dose regimen of either the BNT162b2 or the mRNA-1273 vaccine.

Points on this clonotype: The antigen is not known.

Sequencing of cultured CD4+ T cell DNA used the Oncomine TCR Beta short-read assay. After culture, CD4+ T cells served as the source for genomic DNA extraction. From the PCR reads, TCRdb called clonotypes with MiXCR, one entry per CDR3 protein. The sample yields some 20,000 distinct CDR3 sequences, 43% seen once. The treatment: roughly ten-day PBMC culture with coronavirus spike peptide pools or control peptides (ViraFEST assay). This clonotype originated in a human donor who had recovered from COVID-19. Sequenced here: CD4+ T cells from blood, cultured in vitro, sampled after SARS-CoV-2 vaccination.

In DNA, the CDR3 is TGTGCCAGCAAGGGGGGCTCGCGCTACGAGCAGTACTTC. Its translation is CASKGGSRYEQYF. This chain connects TRBV6-1 to TRBJ2-7; TRBD1 or TRBD2 may be the D gene (6 bases each). This CDR3 region has 13 residues. The V gene's germline CDR1 is MNHNS and CDR2 SASEGT. The V end lost 7 bases, the J end lost 3 bases, and 13 bases lay between the germline ends.